This is a list of T cell receptor beta chains from one sample in a study of T cells in Graves' hyperthyroidism and ophthalmopathy. TCRdb analysed the multiplex PCR reads with MiXCR anew, one entry per CDR3 protein. The sample has some 800,000 distinct CDR3 sequences; 35% to 45% are singletons. Sequencing was carried out using blood. These receptors were obtained from a man between 18 and 35 years old with Graves' hyperthyroidism. Both conserved end residues are part of each CDR3. A D gene is named only where the DNA matches it firmly. The size field is filled for only some rows; it gives once, few, many or a size class.

CDR3 protein: CASSPSLPGLAPLHF
CDR3 DNA: TGTGCTAGCAGTCCATCCCTACCGGGTTTGGCACCCCTCCACTTT
clone size: -
D gene: -
V gene: TRBV7-9
J gene: TRBJ1-6

CDR3 protein: CASSFATDLNTGELFF
CDR3 DNA: TGTGCCAGCAGTTTCGCTACAGACCTGAACACCGGGGAGCTGTTTTTT
clone size: -
D gene: -
V gene: TRBV2
J gene: TRBJ2-2

CDR3 protein: CASRKETYGYTF
CDR3 DNA: TGTGCCAGCAGGAAGGAAACATATGGCTACACCTTC
clone size: -
D gene: -
V gene: TRBV10-3
J gene: TRBJ1-2

CDR3 protein: CASSLIRDQETQYF
CDR3 DNA: TGTGCCAGCAGCTTGATCAGGGACCAAGAGACCCAGTACTTC
clone size: -
D gene: -
V gene: TRBV5-5
J gene: TRBJ2-5

CDR3 protein: CASSEQVINEQYF
CDR3 DNA: TGTGCCAGCAGTGAACAGGTAATAAACGAGCAGTACTTC
clone size: -
D gene: -
V gene: TRBV25-1
J gene: TRBJ2-7

CDR3 protein: CASSLVWGPSYEQYF
CDR3 DNA: TGTGCCAGCAGCTTAGTTTGGGGGCCCTCATACGAGCAGTACTTC
clone size: -
D gene: -
V gene: TRBV7-2
J gene: TRBJ2-7

CDR3 protein: CASERTGELFF
CDR3 DNA: TGCGCCAGCGAACGCACCGGGGAGCTGTTTTTT
clone size: few
D gene: -
V gene: TRBV4-1
J gene: TRBJ2-2

CDR3 protein: CASSSVLGSFNSPLHF
CDR3 DNA: TGTGCCAGCAGTTCAGTCTTGGGCTCCTTTAATTCACCCCTCCACTTT
clone size: -
D gene: -
V gene: TRBV11-1
J gene: TRBJ1-6

CDR3 protein: CASRGGPGVGREQYF
CDR3 DNA: TGTGCCAGCAGGGGGGGTCCAGGAGTAGGACGGGAGCAGTACTTC
clone size: -
D gene: -
V gene: TRBV2
J gene: TRBJ2-7

CDR3 protein: CASRDSLAGLLEQYF
CDR3 DNA: TGTGCCAGCAGAGATTCTCTAGCGGGGCTGCTCGAGCAGTACTTC
clone size: -
D gene: TRBD2
V gene: TRBV2
J gene: TRBJ2-7

CDR3 protein: CASTPGGWGYTF
CDR3 DNA: TGTGCCAGTACCCCTGGGGGCTGGGGCTACACCTTC
clone size: few
D gene: -
V gene: TRBV19
J gene: TRBJ1-2

CDR3 protein: CASSSTYRGTEAFF
CDR3 DNA: TGTGCCAGCTCCTCCACCTACAGGGGCACTGAAGCTTTCTTT
clone size: -
D gene: TRBD1
V gene: TRBV12-3/TRBV12-4
J gene: TRBJ1-1

CDR3 protein: CASSPGPSGQPQHF
CDR3 DNA: TGTGCCAGCAGCCCGGGCCCTTCGGGACAGCCCCAGCATTTT
clone size: many
D gene: -
V gene: TRBV7-2
J gene: TRBJ1-5

CDR3 protein: CAISDRPGGSTDTQYF
CDR3 DNA: TGTGCCATCAGTGACCGGCCAGGGGGATCCACAGATACGCAGTATTTT
clone size: few
D gene: TRBD1
V gene: TRBV10-3
J gene: TRBJ2-3

CDR3 protein: CASSLVVLETQYF
CDR3 DNA: TGTGCCAGCAGTTTAGTCGTCTTGGAGACCCAGTACTTC
clone size: many
D gene: -
V gene: TRBV12-3/TRBV12-4
J gene: TRBJ2-5

CDR3 protein: CAPSRTSNTGELFF
CDR3 DNA: TGTGCCCCCTCACGGACGTCGAACACCGGGGAGCTGTTTTTT
clone size: -
D gene: -
V gene: TRBV11-1
J gene: TRBJ2-2

CDR3 protein: CASSLRRPPGETQYF
CDR3 DNA: TGTGCCAGCAGCTTGAGACGACCCCCTGGGGAGACCCAGTACTTC
clone size: many
D gene: -
V gene: TRBV7-6
J gene: TRBJ2-5

CDR3 protein: CASSSGTEEAFF
CDR3 DNA: TGTGCCAGCAGCTCCGGGACAGAAGAAGCTTTCTTT
clone size: -
D gene: TRBD1
V gene: TRBV7-9
J gene: TRBJ1-1

CDR3 protein: CASSVSIGELFF
CDR3 DNA: TGTGCCAGCAGCGTATCTATCGGGGAGCTGTTTTTT
clone size: many
D gene: -
V gene: TRBV9
J gene: TRBJ2-2

CDR3 protein: CASRDRGSFYGYTF
CDR3 DNA: TGTGCCAGCAGAGACAGGGGGAGTTTCTATGGCTACACCTTC
clone size: -
D gene: TRBD1
V gene: TRBV6-1
J gene: TRBJ1-2

CDR3 protein: CASSFTGGLDQPQHF
CDR3 DNA: TGTGCCAGCAGTTTCACAGGGGGCCTGGATCAGCCCCAGCATTTT
clone size: few
D gene: TRBD1
V gene: TRBV12-3/TRBV12-4
J gene: TRBJ1-5

CDR3 protein: CASSSPTGGGVETQYF
CDR3 DNA: TGTGCCAGCAGCTCCCCGACGGGTGGGGGCGTCGAGACCCAGTACTTC
clone size: few
D gene: -
V gene: TRBV11-1
J gene: TRBJ2-5

CDR3 protein: CASSYDGRPPGGYTF
CDR3 DNA: TGTGCCAGCAGTTACGATGGCAGGCCCCCGGGTGGCTACACCTTC
clone size: few
D gene: -
V gene: TRBV6-5
J gene: TRBJ1-2

CDR3 protein: CASSRGQVQEQPLHF
CDR3 DNA: TGTGCCAGCAGCCGCGGACAGGTACAGGAACAGCCCCTCCACTTT
clone size: -
D gene: TRBD1
V gene: TRBV6-1
J gene: TRBJ1-6

CDR3 protein: CASSVGRVNTEAFF
CDR3 DNA: TGTGCCAGCAGTGTGGGCAGGGTGAACACTGAAGCTTTCTTT
clone size: many
D gene: -
V gene: TRBV2
J gene: TRBJ1-1

CDR3 protein: CASSPRTAMNTIYF
CDR3 DNA: TGTGCCAGCAGCCCCCGGACCGCTATGAACACCATATATTTT
clone size: -
D gene: -
V gene: TRBV7-8
J gene: TRBJ1-3

CDR3 protein: CAISEGRVRTYEQYF
CDR3 DNA: TGTGCCATCAGTGAGGGCCGAGTCAGAACCTACGAGCAGTACTTC
clone size: many
D gene: -
V gene: TRBV10-3
J gene: TRBJ2-7

CDR3 protein: CASSFWDGGFEKLFF
CDR3 DNA: TGTGCCAGCAGCTTCTGGGACGGGGGGTTCGAAAAACTGTTTTTT
clone size: -
D gene: -
V gene: TRBV7-9
J gene: TRBJ1-4

CDR3 protein: CASSPTGPRNYGYTF
CDR3 DNA: TGTGCCAGCAGCCCCACAGGCCCCCGGAACTATGGCTACACCTTC
clone size: -
D gene: -
V gene: TRBV7-2
J gene: TRBJ1-2

CDR3 protein: CASSLNGGFTEAFF
CDR3 DNA: TGTGCCAGCAGCTTAAATGGTGGGTTTACTGAAGCTTTCTTT
clone size: many
D gene: -
V gene: TRBV7-9
J gene: TRBJ1-1

CDR3 protein: CASSRSLTQYGYTF
CDR3 DNA: TGTGCCAGCAGCCGGTCCCTCACCCAATATGGCTACACCTTC
clone size: -
D gene: -
V gene: TRBV7-2
J gene: TRBJ1-2

CDR3 protein: CASSADTLGNEQYF
CDR3 DNA: TGTGCCAGCAGTGCCGACACCCTCGGGAACGAGCAGTACTTC
clone size: few
D gene: -
V gene: TRBV7-2
J gene: TRBJ2-7

CDR3 protein: CSARGGAVNTGELFF
CDR3 DNA: TGCAGTGCTAGAGGAGGAGCGGTGAACACCGGGGAGCTGTTTTTT
clone size: few
D gene: -
V gene: TRBV20-1
J gene: TRBJ2-2